This T cell receptor beta chain was sequenced for a study of CD8 T cells in ankylosing spondylitis. General observations from the study: Characteristic, it appeared, of ankylosing spondylitis blood was a TCR beta motif of several highly homologous variants. Matched ankylosing spondylitis synovial fluid reportedly showed significant enrichment of disease-linked clones.

V was pared by 6 bases and J by 6 bases, with 6 bases of the junction left unmatched. The CDR3 is 12 residues long. Germline lookup yields CDR1 DFQATT and CDR2 SNEGSKA (reference sequence). Using its own MiXCR run on the 5' RACE reads, TCRdb lists one record per CDR3 protein. The sample lists 300,000 to 350,000 distinct CDR3 sequences, under 25% occurring once. Remarks on this clonotype: Its antigen is unidentified.

The genes are TRBV20-1 and TRBJ2-3; 7 bases line up with TRBD1. The specimen was blood, either unsorted or a sorted T cell fraction (not recorded which). The sequence came from a female donor with ankylosing spondylitis or in good health (not recorded which). CDR3 DNA: TGCAGTGCCGTCAGGGGGTCCGATACGCAGTATTTT. Translated, it gives CSAVRGSDTQYF.